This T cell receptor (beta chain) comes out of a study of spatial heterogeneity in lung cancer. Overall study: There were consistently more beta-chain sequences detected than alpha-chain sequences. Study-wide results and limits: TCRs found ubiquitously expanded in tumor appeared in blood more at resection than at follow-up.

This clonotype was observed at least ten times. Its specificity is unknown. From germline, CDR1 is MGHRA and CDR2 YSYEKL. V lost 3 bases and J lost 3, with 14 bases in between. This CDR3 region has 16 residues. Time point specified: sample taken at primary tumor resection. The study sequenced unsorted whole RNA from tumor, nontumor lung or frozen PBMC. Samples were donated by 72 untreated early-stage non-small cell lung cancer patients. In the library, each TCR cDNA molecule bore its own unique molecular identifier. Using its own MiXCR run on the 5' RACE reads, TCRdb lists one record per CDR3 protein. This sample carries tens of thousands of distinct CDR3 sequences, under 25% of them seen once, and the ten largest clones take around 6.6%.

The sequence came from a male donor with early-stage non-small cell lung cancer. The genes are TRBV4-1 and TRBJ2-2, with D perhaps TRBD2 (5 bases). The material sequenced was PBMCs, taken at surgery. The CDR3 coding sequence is TGCGCCAGCAGCCACCCGTCAGCGCGGGACACCGGGGAGCTGTTTTTT. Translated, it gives CASSHPSARDTGELFF.